Listed here are 26 T cell receptor beta chains from one sample, sequenced in a study of vaccination and CD4 T cells after COVID-19. Cultured CD4+ T-cell DNA underwent Oncomine TCR Beta short-read sequencing. TCRdb independently ran MiXCR on the PCR reads; one entry per CDR3 protein. The sample records approximately 12,000 distinct CDR3 sequences, about half being singletons. Sample treatment: 10-day PBMC culture with coronavirus spike peptide pools or control peptides (ViraFEST assay). Their antigen targets remain unknown. The sequenced sample was CD4+ T cells from blood, cultured in vitro. The receptors were gathered from a human donor who had recovered from COVID-19.

In this sample, this clonotype turned up a few times. The chain carries TRBV5-5 and TRBJ2-5; D not certain. The germline gives CDR1 SGHKS, CDR2 YYEKEE (reference sequence). This CDR3 is built from 14 residues. V was pared by 0 bases and J by 5 bases, with 11 bases between. The CDR3 region is CASSLAQFGETQYF. The DNA for the CDR3 is TGTGCCAGCAGCTTGGCACAGTTTGGGGAGACCCAGTACTTC.

This clonotype is termed medium-sized. This sequence joins TRBV6-1 and TRBJ1-1; D remains unclear. The CDR3 consists of 16 residues. V was cut by 6 bases and J by 0 bases, with 17 bases left in between. CDR1 MNHNS and CDR2 SASEGT come from the germline V gene. This chain's CDR3 is CASSRPQRALNTEAFF. CDR3 sequence (DNA): TGTGCCAGCAGCCGCCCCCAAAGGGCCTTGAACACTGAAGCTTTCTTT.

The rearrangement joins TRBV5-1 to TRBJ2-5; the match to TRBD2 covers 12 bases. Germline V lookup: CDR1 SGHRS, CDR2 YFSETQ. Unmatched junction bases numbered 8, after V lost 1 base and J lost 4 bases. CDR3 length: 17 amino acids. Here the CDR3 reads CASSLPTSGRIGETQYF. For the CDR3, the DNA is TGCGCCAGCAGCTTGCCGACTAGCGGGAGAATTGGAGAGACCCAGTACTTC.

This chain uses TRBV7-2 with TRBJ2-3, with D maybe TRBD2 (7 bases). The CDR3 runs 15 residues. The V and J ends lost 5 bases and 3 bases respectively, with 15 bases between them. Germline V gene lookup returns CDR1 SGHTA and CDR2 FQGNSA. The CDR3 spells CASSRGAGDTDTQYF. The CDR3 nucleotides read TGTGCCAGCAGCCGGGGGGCGGGGGATACAGATACGCAGTATTTT.

J is TRBJ2-3 and V is TRBV5-1; TRBD2 agrees at 9 bases. V shed 1 base and J 4 bases; nucleotides not matched to a gene: 7. The CDR3 consists of 16 residues. Germline values: CDR1 SGHRS, CDR2 YFSETQ. The CDR3 protein is CASSLSAGGPADTQYF. CDR3 DNA sequence: TGCGCCAGCAGCTTGTCAGCGGGGGGCCCCGCAGATACGCAGTATTTT.

This clonotype is a singleton in its sample. This chain joins TRBV19 and TRBJ2-4; D gene unclear. The CDR3 has 12 residues. Trimming removed 1 base from V and 6 bases from J, with 4 bases in between. CDR1 and CDR2 (germline): LNHDA, SQIVND (reference sequence). The CDR3 region is CASSIGRNIQYF. CDR3 nucleotides: TGTGCCAGTAGTATAGGTAGAAACATTCAGTACTTC. Full variable domain (rest looked up from reference TRBV19 and TRBJ2-4): DGGITQSPKYLFRKEGQNVTLSCEQNLNHDAMYWYRQDPGQGLRLIYYSQIVNDFQKGDIAEGYSVSREKKESFPLTVTSAQKNPTAFYLCASSIGRNIQYFGAGTRLSVL.

The V gene is TRBV30, the J gene TRBJ1-6, with D perhaps TRBD1 (6 bases). The V and J ends lost 5 bases and 7 bases respectively, with 15 bases between them. The CDR3 is 14 amino acids. The germline CDR1 and CDR2 sequences are GTSNPN and SVGIG (reference sequence). CDR3 loop: CAWAGQPKNSPLHF. CDR3 coding DNA: TGTGCCTGGGCCGGACAGCCCAAAAATTCACCCCTCCACTTT.

This chain connects TRBV27 to TRBJ1-4, with TRBD1 as a possible D gene (5 bases). Germline V CDR1 and CDR2: MNHEY, SMNVEV (reference sequence). CDR3 size: 14 residues. Trimming took 6 bases from V and 7 from J, leaving 15 bases between them. The CDR3 bases are TGTGCCAGCAGCGCTAGAACGGGGCCTGAAAAACTGTTTTTT. Translating it yields CASSARTGPEKLFF.

The chain has TRBV7-3 and TRBJ2-2; 13 bases map to TRBD2. V lost 5 bases and J lost 4; bases outside the gene matches: 4. Germline V gene sequence: CDR1 SGHTA, CDR2 FQGTGA. This CDR3 has 16 residues. The DNA of the CDR3 is TGTGCCAGCAGCCCGACTAGCGGGAGGCCCACCGGGGAGCTGTTTTTT. As protein: CASSPTSGRPTGELFF.

V gene TRBV6-1 combines with J gene TRBJ2-7, with 7 bases fitting TRBD1. After removal of 4 bases from V and 2 bases from J, the junction contained 8 bases not matched to a gene. The germline V gene encodes CDR1 MNHNS and CDR2 SASEGT. The CDR3 length is 15 residues. Here the CDR3 reads CASSVWGTEAYEQYF. CDR3 sequence (DNA): TGTGCCAGCAGTGTTTGGGGGACAGAGGCCTACGAGCAGTACTTC.

A few counts support this clonotype. The CDR3, as DNA: TGTGCCAGCAGTGAAGTTCAGGGAAATAATTCACCCCTCCACTTT. Translated: CASSEVQGNNSPLHF. This chain uses TRBV6-1 with TRBJ1-6; D possibly corresponds to TRBD1 (5 bases). The germline V gene encodes CDR1 MNHNS and CDR2 SASEGT. Trimming pared 1 base from V and 5 bases from J, leaving 9 bases between. The length of the CDR3 is 15 residues.

The rearrangement joins TRBV29-1 to TRBJ1-1; D remains unclear. The CDR3 consists of 10 residues. Deletions cut 7 bases from V and 5 bases from J, with 8 bases between. CDR1 and CDR2 (germline): SQVTM, ANQGSEA. CDR3 sequence: CSAAPTEAFF. DNA for the CDR3: TGCAGCGCTGCCCCAACTGAAGCTTTCTTT.

The chain combines TRBV5-1 with TRBJ1-1, with 7 positions matching TRBD1. The CDR3 length is 17 residues. Germline V lookup: CDR1 SGHRS, CDR2 YFSETQ. Trimming at V came to 3 bases and at J to 3 bases, leaving 14 bases not matched to a gene. CDR3 sequence reads: CASSYGRGGRADTEAFF. CDR3 coding DNA: TGCGCCAGCAGCTATGGCAGGGGGGGACGGGCGGACACTGAAGCTTTCTTT. Together with reference TRBV5-1 and TRBJ1-1, the CDR3 gives the full variable domain: KAGVTQTPRYLIKTRGQQVTLSCSPISGHRSVSWYQQTPGQGLQFLFEYFSETQRNKGNFPGRFSGRQFSNSRSEMNVSTLELGDSALYLCASSYGRGGRADTEAFFGQGTRLTVV.

The CDR3 here is CASSLERGTSGGYTF. CDR3 nucleotides: TGTGCCAGCAGCTTAGAAAGGGGGACGAGCGGCGGCTACACCTTC. The rearrangement links TRBV7-2 to TRBJ1-2; a possible D gene is TRBD1 (6 bases). V lost 1 base and J lost 8, with 17 bases in between. This CDR3 spans 15 amino acids. Germline CDR1 is SGHTA and CDR2 is FQGNSA.

A remark on this clonotype: Compared with germline, one end of the junction differs, possibly owing to a read error. This chain links TRBV30 with TRBJ1-2; D is unresolved. The CDR3 is 12 residues long. The germline V gene has CDR1 GTSNPN and CDR2 SVGIG (reference sequence). The DNA of the CDR3 is TGTACCTGGAGTGGGTCAGTTTATGGCTACACCTTC. Translated, it gives CTWSGSVYGYTF.

V and J are TRBV11-2 and TRBJ2-2; D perhaps matches TRBD1 (8 bases). The germline V gene has CDR1 SGHAT and CDR2 FQNNGV. V was trimmed by 8 bases and J by 6 bases, leaving 22 bases between them. The CDR3 consists of 16 residues. The CDR3 DNA reads TGTGCCAGCCAATCCACAGGGGGGGCGATCGCCGGGGAGCTGTTTTTT. Its protein product is CASQSTGGAIAGELFF. The entire variable domain, with the rest obtained from reference TRBV11-2 and TRBJ2-2, is as follows: EAGVAQSPRYKIIEKRQSVAFWCNPISGHATLYWYQQILGQGPKLLIQFQNNGVVDDSQLPKDRFSAERLKGVDSTLKIQPAKLEDSAVYLCASQSTGGAIAGELFFGEGSRLTVL.

V gene TRBV19 combines with J gene TRBJ2-5, with 14 positions matching TRBD2. CDR3 size: 18 residues. Germline trimming cut 3 bases from V and 4 bases from J; bases unmatched to any gene: 10. CDR1 LNHDA and CDR2 SQIVND come from the germline V gene (reference sequence). CDR3 protein: CASSITPGTSGGGETQYF. DNA for the CDR3: TGTGCCAGTAGTATTACCCCTGGGACTAGCGGGGGTGGAGAGACCCAGTACTTC.

The chain joins TRBV7-9 to TRBJ1-1; no definite D call. CDR3 length equals 11 residues. Trimming pared 2 bases from V and 11 bases from J, leaving 9 bases between. CDR1 SEHNR and CDR2 FQNEAQ come from the germline V gene (reference sequence). In DNA form, the CDR3 reads TGTGCCAGCAGCTTACTGGCAGACGCTTTCTTT. Amino acid sequence: CASSLLADAFF.

The chain links TRBV20-1 to TRBJ2-1; 11 nucleotides line up with TRBD2. The V and J ends lost 5 bases and 3 bases, in that order; junction bases with no gene match: 9. Germline V CDR1 and CDR2: DFQATT, SNEGSKA (reference sequence). The CDR3 has 16 amino acids. In nucleotides, the CDR3 is TGCAGTGCTGCCGATACTAGCGGGAGTAACTACAATGAGCAGTTCTTC. It translates to CSAADTSGSNYNEQFF.

This rearrangement joins TRBV7-8 to TRBJ1-1; D gene unclear. The CDR3 sequence is 15 residues long. Germline CDR1 is SGHVS and CDR2 is FQNEAQ. V lost 6 bases, J lost 1 base, and 15 bases lay in between. The DNA of the CDR3 is TGTGCCAGCAGACCTCGGGCCTCCCAGAACACTGAAGCTTTCTTT. Amino acids: CASRPRASQNTEAFF.

Only a few counts were recorded for this clonotype. This chain joins TRBV7-2 and TRBJ2-2; the D gene is possibly TRBD1 (5 bases). CDR1 and CDR2 (germline): SGHTA, FQGNSA. V was shortened by 3 bases and J by 5 bases, with 10 bases between the two germline ends. The CDR3 is 14 amino acids. The chain's CDR3 is CASSLQTATGELFF. The CDR3 DNA is TGTGCCAGCAGCTTGCAGACAGCGACCGGGGAGCTGTTTTTT.

This clonotype was seen just once. V usage is TRBV27 and J usage is TRBJ2-2; D gene unclear. CDR1 is MNHEY and CDR2 is SMNVEV in the germline V gene (reference sequence). With 4 bases removed from V and 6 bases from J, the gap between germline ends came to 6 bases. CDR3 length: 12 residues. This CDR3 is CASSSRAGELFF. Here the CDR3 DNA reads TGTGCCAGCAGTTCACGGGCCGGGGAGCTGTTTTTT.

In nucleotides, the CDR3 is TGTGCCAGCAGCTTAGTCAGGGGGTCCCATGGCTACACCTTC. It specifies CASSLVRGSHGYTF. The genes are TRBV11-2 and TRBJ1-2; 7 bases agree with TRBD1. The CDR3 spans 14 residues. Germline CDR1 reads SGHAT; CDR2 reads FQNNGV. V was clipped by 1 base and J by 6 bases; unmatched bases: 5.

The rearrangement uses TRBV11-2 and TRBJ2-4, with D uncertain. Per the germline V gene, CDR1 is SGHAT and CDR2 is FQNNGV. Trimming removed 5 bases at V and 0 bases at J, with 14 bases between. The CDR3 spans 16 residues. This CDR3 is CASSPLRRIAKNIQYF. DNA of the CDR3: TGTGCCAGCAGCCCTCTAAGACGGATAGCCAAAAACATTCAGTACTTC.

This chain uses TRBV10-1 with TRBJ2-3; 12 bases agree with TRBD2. Trimming took 8 bases from V and 10 from J; bases not matched to a gene: 7. Germline values: CDR1 WNHNN, CDR2 SYGVQD (reference sequence). The CDR3 length is 13 residues. The CDR3 protein is CASGGLAGGAQYF. The DNA of the CDR3 is TGCGCCAGCGGAGGGCTAGCGGGGGGGGCGCAGTATTTT.

CDR3 bases: TGTGCCAGCAGTCTACGGGACCGCTACGAGCAGTACTTC. Protein sequence: CASSLRDRYEQYF. The chain carries TRBV6-2 or TRBV6-3 and TRBJ2-7; D could derive from TRBD1 or TRBD2 (5 bases each). Germline assignment: CDR1 MNHEY and CDR2 SVGEGT. This CDR3 is built from 13 residues. Trimming left V 5 bases short and J 3 bases short, with 11 bases between.